Each of the 16 T cell receptor beta chains below was sequenced from the same sample in a study of naive and memory T cell subsets. Both TRBC1 and TRBC2 were covered by a beta constant-region primer of two equimolar oligonucleotides. One entry per CDR3 protein, called by TCRdb with MiXCR from the UMI-ligation and nested PCR reads. The sample has 89,000 or so distinct CDR3 sequences; around 14% are singletons. Sequencing was performed on central memory CD4+ T cells from blood. The receptors stem from a human donor in good health.

The chain carries TRBV4-1 and TRBJ2-7; unclear D gene. This CDR3 contains 14 residues. Germline CDR1 and CDR2: MGHRA and YSYEKL. V lost 1 base and J 1 base, leaving 8 bases between the germline ends. The CDR3 loop reads CASSQGSRSYEQYF. The CDR3 nucleotides are TGCGCCAGCAGCCAAGGTTCGAGGTCCTACGAGCAGTACTTC.

The V gene is TRBV10-3, the J gene TRBJ2-5; D gene uncertain. The CDR3 extends over 13 amino acids. The ends were cut back, 2 bases at V and 1 base at J, with 5 bases in the middle. The V gene's germline CDR1 is ENHRY and CDR2 SYGVKD. CDR3 in DNA: TGTGCCATCAGTGAGCGGATCCAAGAGACCCAGTACTTC. This sequence encodes CAISERIQETQYF.

This clonotype showed up many times. This chain joins TRBV27 and TRBJ2-1; D remains unclear. The V gene's germline CDR1 is MNHEY and CDR2 SMNVEV (reference sequence). The length of the CDR3 is 15 residues. V was cut by 0 bases and J by 5 bases, with 11 bases left in between. This CDR3 reads CASSLSLLSHNEQFF. The CDR3 DNA follows: TGTGCCAGCAGTTTATCGCTTCTCTCGCACAATGAGCAGTTCTTC.

This clonotype was seen a handful of times. V gene TRBV6-1 combines with J gene TRBJ2-2, with TRBD2 matching over 8 bases. Germline V CDR1 and CDR2: MNHNS, SASEGT. There are 15 residues in the CDR3. V lost 6 bases to trimming and J lost 7 bases; unmatched junction nucleotides: 10. CDR3 DNA sequence: TGTGCCAGCAGGGCGACTAGCGAGGGAGGCGGGGAGCTGTTTTTT. It encodes CASRATSEGGGELFF.

V usage is TRBV30 and J usage is TRBJ1-1, with D perhaps matching TRBD1 (6 bases). Between the trimmed V and J ends, which lost 1 base and 0 bases, there was a span of 9 bases. The CDR3 extends over 14 amino acids. Germline V gives CDR1 GTSNPN, CDR2 SVGIG (reference sequence). As DNA, the CDR3 is TGTGCCTGGAGTGGGACAGCGATGAACACTGAAGCTTTCTTT. Translating gives CAWSGTAMNTEAFF.

A word on this clonotype: The junction departs from germline at one end; a sequencing error may be responsible. The chain employs TRBV5-1 and TRBJ2-1, with D possibly TRBD2 on 6 matching bases. The CDR3 runs to 14 residues. In germline, CDR1 is SGHRS, CDR2 YFSETQ. CDR3 in DNA: TGCGCCAGCAGCGGAGGGAGCTCCTACAATGAGCAGCTCTTC. It yields the protein CASSGGSSYNEQLF.

The rearrangement links TRBV11-1 to TRBJ2-7, with D tentatively TRBD1 or TRBD2 (6 bases each). Looked up from germline, CDR1 is SGHAT and CDR2 is FQDESV (reference sequence). The CDR3 runs 15 residues. The V end was cut by 5 bases, the J end by 2 bases, with 16 bases between. The CDR3 DNA follows: TGTGCCAGCAGCCCAAAGGGGGGCCTAGCCTACGAGCAGTACTTC. This gives the protein CASSPKGGLAYEQYF.

This clonotype came up a few times. The chain couples TRBV7-2 to TRBJ2-6; possibly TRBD1 or TRBD2 for D (5 bases each). V was cut by 7 bases and J by 4 bases, with 17 bases left in between. This CDR3 has 16 residues. Per the germline V gene, CDR1 is SGHTA and CDR2 is FQGNSA. In nucleotides, the CDR3 is TGTGCCAGCACCCCACGGGGCGTAGCAGGGGCCAACGTCCTGACTTTC. Protein sequence: CASTPRGVAGANVLTF.

This clonotype was counted a few times. The gene calls are TRBV29-1 and TRBJ1-5; D gene uncertain. CDR3 length: 13 amino acids. Trimming removed 6 bases from V and 4 bases from J, with 13 bases in between. Germline loops: CDR1 SQVTM, CDR2 ANQGSEA. As DNA, the CDR3 is TGCAGCGTCGCTCAAGGATCGAATCAGCCCCAGCATTTT. Residues: CSVAQGSNQPQHF.

The chain joins TRBV6-2 or TRBV6-3 to TRBJ1-6; D gene unclear. The CDR3 is 13 amino acids. Between the trimmed V and J ends, which lost 8 bases and 9 bases, there was a span of 14 bases. The germline gives CDR1 MNHEY, CDR2 SVGEGT. CDR3 coding DNA: TGTGCCAGCCGGCGGGATGGCGGTTCACCCCTCCACTTT. It encodes CASRRDGGSPLHF.

This clonotype was seen a few times. V gene TRBV29-1 combines with J gene TRBJ1-2, with 9 bases identical to TRBD1. Trimming removed 7 bases from V and 8 bases from J; junction bases left unmatched: 8. Germline CDR1 reads SQVTM; CDR2 reads ANQGSEA. This CDR3 contains 12 residues. The CDR3 nucleotides read TGCAGCGGGATACAGGGGGCGGAAGGCTACACCTTC. Its protein product is CSGIQGAEGYTF.

This clonotype was detected a few times. The genes are TRBV18 and TRBJ1-2; D might be TRBD1 (6 bases). The V end was cut by 5 bases, the J end by 4 bases, with 17 bases between. The CDR3 runs 15 residues. Germline CDR1 and CDR2: KGHSH and LQKENI. The CDR3 region has the DNA TGTGCCAGCTCATCCATCCCGACAGGCGTCTATGGCTACACCTTC. This sequence encodes CASSSIPTGVYGYTF.

This clonotype has only a few counts. This chain connects TRBV11-2 to TRBJ2-5; the D call may be TRBD1 or TRBD2 (5 bases each). The CDR3 totals 14 residues. Per germline, CDR1 SGHAT and CDR2 FQNNGV. V lost 3 bases and J lost 4, with 12 bases in between. CDR3 DNA sequence: TGTGCCAGCAGCTTTTACACTGGGGGAGAGACCCAGTACTTC. Amino acid sequence: CASSFYTGGETQYF.

This clonotype was counted at least ten times. As DNA, the CDR3 is TGTGCCAGTCGCCAGGGGGCCAACGTCCTGACTTTC. As protein: CASRQGANVLTF. This chain joins TRBV3-1 and TRBJ2-6; D is ambiguous. Germline CDR1 and CDR2: LGHDT and YNNKEL (reference sequence). This CDR3 is 12 amino acids long. V was trimmed by 9 bases and J by 4 bases, leaving 7 bases between them.

This clonotype occurred many times. In nucleotides, the CDR3 is TGCAGCATTGGGACTACCCAACGAGATACGCAGTATTTT. This codes for CSIGTTQRDTQYF. The chain combines TRBV29-1 with TRBJ2-3; 7 nucleotides match TRBD2. This CDR3 is 13 amino acids long. Germline CDR1 SQVTM, CDR2 ANQGSEA. V gave up 8 bases and J gave up 5 bases; unmatched junction bases: 10.

Ten or more counts support this clonotype. The chain carries TRBV29-1 and TRBJ1-5, with D possibly TRBD1 on 6 matching bases. V lost 4 bases to trimming and J lost 7 bases, with 17 bases between them. CDR1 is SQVTM, CDR2 ANQGSEA, per germline. CDR3 length: 14 residues. CDR3 loop: CSVAEGGWDQPQHF. As DNA, the CDR3 is TGCAGCGTTGCGGAGGGGGGATGGGACCAGCCCCAGCATTTT.